The TCR beta chain under discussion was sequenced for a study of blood T cell repertoires in COVID-19. Libraries were prepared by immunoSEQ multiplex PCR; TCRdb keeps only in-frame clonotypes and omits some of them. The sample yields under 250,000 clones, almost 85% seen once. Specimen: peripheral blood. The sequence was obtained from a woman aged 65 to 85 with COVID-19, enrolled during active disease.

CDR3 sequence reads: CASSPPPREGNQPQHF. In nucleotides, the CDR3 is TGTGCCAGCAGTCCTCCCCCCCGGGAGGGCAATCAGCCCCAGCATTTT. The chain carries TRBV28 and TRBJ1-5, with D uncertain. Germline-derived CDR1 and CDR2 are MDHEN and SYDVKM. V lost 5 bases, J lost 2 bases, and 16 bases lay in between. This CDR3 is 16 amino acids long.